Presented here are 17 T cell receptor beta chains from one specimen sequenced in a study of blood T cells in healthy people across ages. Then a second PCR, running roughly 7 to 12 cycles, was carried out with a sample-barcoded 5' primer and a J-beta primer mix. MiXCR, applied by TCRdb to the 5' RACE reads, yields one record per CDR3 protein. The repertoire holds approximately 800,000 distinct CDR3 sequences, with about 59% as singletons. Material for sequencing was blood. The source is a man younger than 45 in good health.

This CDR3 is CASRGPGASTFF. The CDR3 DNA is TGTGCCAGCAGGGGACCGGGCGCTTCGACTTTCTTT. V and J are TRBV5-6 and TRBJ1-1; D may be TRBD1 (5 bases). The germline V gene has CDR1 SGHDT and CDR2 YYEEEE. The V end was cut by 5 bases, the J end by 12 bases, with 17 bases between. The CDR3 is 12 amino acids.

V gene TRBV25-1 combines with J gene TRBJ2-1; D is uncertain. The CDR3 totals 12 residues. Looked up from germline, CDR1 is MGHDK and CDR2 is SYGVNS. V was shortened by 0 bases and J by 8 bases, with 5 bases between the two germline ends. The CDR3 bases are TGTGCCAGCAGTGAATACGGCGATGAGCAGTTCTTC. It encodes CASSEYGDEQFF.

V usage is TRBV5-1 and J usage is TRBJ2-4; TRBD1 agrees at 8 bases. The DNA end lines up better with TRBJ2-7; the J call may be wrong. CDR3 length: 14 residues. Germline V CDR1 and CDR2: SGHRS, YFSETQ. The CDR3 nucleotides are TGCGCCAGCACGACAGGGGATGCCTTCTACGAGCAGTACTTC. Translated, it gives CASTTGDAFYEQYF.

The chain employs TRBV6-6 and TRBJ2-1; 12 bases align to TRBD2. CDR1 MNHNY and CDR2 SVGAGI come from the germline V gene (reference sequence). Unmatched junction bases numbered 5, after V lost 4 bases and J lost 7 bases. This CDR3 contains 15 residues. The CDR3 DNA follows: TGTGCCAGCAGTTCAACTAGCGGGGGGCAAAATGAGCAGTTCTTC. Its translation: CASSSTSGGQNEQFF.

With respect to this clonotype: The junction and the germline gene differ at one end; a read error may be behind it. The gene calls are TRBV10-3 and TRBJ2-1; TRBD2 matches at 11 bases. In germline, CDR1 is ENHRY, CDR2 SYGVKD. CDR3 length: 15 residues. In DNA form, the CDR3 reads TGTTCCATAACTAGCGGGGGAAGCTCCTACAATGAGCAGTTCTTC. This gives the protein CSITSGGSSYNEQFF.

The rearrangement uses TRBV5-1 and TRBJ2-5, with D perhaps given as TRBD1 or TRBD2 (6 bases each). Trimming pared 2 bases from V and 11 bases from J, leaving 22 bases between. The CDR3 covers 15 residues. The germline CDR1 and CDR2 sequences are SGHRS and YFSETQ. The CDR3, as DNA: TGCGCCAGCAGCTTTTTGGGGACAACATCTCGGGAGCAGTACTTC. Translated: CASSFLGTTSREQYF. The whole variable domain, filled in from reference TRBV5-1 and TRBJ2-5, reads KAGVTQTPRYLIKTRGQQVTLSCSPISGHRSVSWYQQTPGQGLQFLFEYFSETQRNKGNFPGRFSGRQFSNSRSEMNVSTLELGDSALYLCASSFLGTTSREQYFGPGTRLLVL.

The CDR3 region has the DNA TGTGCCAGCAGACCGGGACAGGGGGGTGAGCAGTTCTTC. It codes for CASRPGQGGEQFF. The chain couples TRBV2 to TRBJ2-1, with TRBD1 identical over 11 bases. This CDR3 is 13 amino acids long. Germline loops: CDR1 SNHLY, CDR2 FYNNEI. Trimming cost V 6 bases and J 9 bases; bases outside gene matches: 4. Full variable domain (outside the CDR3, taken from reference TRBV2 and TRBJ2-1): EPEVTQTPSHQVTQMGQEVILRCVPISNHLYFYWYRQILGQKVEFLVSFYNNEISEKSEIFDDQFSVERPDGSNFTLKIRSTKLEDSAMYFCASRPGQGGEQFFGPGTRLTVL.

The chain couples TRBV6-5 to TRBJ2-4; D remains unclear. The J call is doubtful: the DNA matches TRBJ2-7 better. Germline-derived CDR1 and CDR2 are MNHEY and SVGAGI. The CDR3 runs to 15 residues. The CDR3 here is CASSYRPKKDYEQYF. The CDR3 region has the DNA TGTGCCAGCAGTTACAGACCAAAAAAGGATTACGAGCAGTACTTC.

The sample holds a few counts of this clonotype. The genes are TRBV27 and TRBJ2-4; no clear D gene. The J call may not be correct, given that the DNA end is closer to TRBJ2-7. Germline CDR1 is MNHEY and CDR2 is SMNVEV (reference sequence). The CDR3 consists of 15 residues. The CDR3 loop reads CASSYHRAPTYEQYF. The CDR3 bases are TGTGCCAGCAGTTACCACCGGGCACCCACCTACGAGCAGTACTTC.

The chain recombines TRBV7-2 with TRBJ2-5; D might be TRBD1 (6 bases). V gave up 0 bases and J gave up 1 base, with 12 bases separating them. CDR3 size: 16 residues. Germline CDR1 and CDR2: SGHTA and FQGNSA. The CDR3 coding sequence is TGTGCCAGCAGCTTAGCGATAGACAGGACCCAAGAGACCCAGTACTTC. The encoded protein is CASSLAIDRTQETQYF.

The chain recombines TRBV20-1 with TRBJ2-1; TRBD1 is a possible D gene (6 bases). The CDR3 runs 18 residues. Trimming left V 3 bases short and J 0 bases short, with 21 bases between. Looked up from germline, CDR1 is DFQATT and CDR2 is SNEGSKA (reference sequence). CDR3 amino acids: CSASGFVGAHHSYNEQFF. The CDR3 DNA follows: TGCAGTGCTAGTGGGTTCGTGGGGGCCCACCACTCCTACAATGAGCAGTTCTTC.

This chain links TRBV5-5 with TRBJ1-1, with 9 bases matching TRBD1. There are 14 residues in the CDR3. The germline V gene encodes CDR1 SGHKS and CDR2 YYEKEE (reference sequence). V shed 9 bases, J shed 1 base, and the junction held 7 bases outside the gene matches. CDR3 DNA sequence: TGTGCCACACAGGGGGCGCCTTGGAACACTGAAGCTTTCTTT. Protein product: CATQGAPWNTEAFF. The complete variable domain, with remaining parts taken from reference TRBV5-5 and TRBJ1-1, reads DAGVTQSPTHLIKTRGQQVTLRCSPISGHKSVSWYQQVLGQGPQFIFQYYEKEERGRGNFPDRFSARQFPNYSSELNVNALLLGDSALYLCATQGAPWNTEAFFGQGTRLTVV.

The chain recombines TRBV28 with TRBJ1-2; 8 nucleotides agree with TRBD1. CDR1 and CDR2 from the germline V gene are MDHEN and SYDVKM. This CDR3 comprises 14 residues. The trim removed 6 bases at V and 2 bases at J, leaving 5 bases unmatched. DNA for the CDR3: TGTGCCAGCAGCCGGGACAGGCCAAACTATGGCTACACCTTC. Translating it yields CASSRDRPNYGYTF.

This chain connects TRBV24-1 to TRBJ2-1; 7 nucleotides agree with TRBD2. Unmatched junction bases numbered 10, after V lost 6 bases and J lost 3 bases. CDR3 length: 16 amino acids. The germline V gene encodes CDR1 KGHDR and CDR2 SFDVKD. For the CDR3, the DNA is TGTGCCACCAGTAATTCGGGCGGGGGAAACTACAATGAGCAGTTCTTC. Translating gives CATSNSGGGNYNEQFF.

This chain uses TRBV7-9 with TRBJ1-6; tentative D call: TRBD1 (6 bases). Germline V CDR1 and CDR2: SEHNR, FQNEAQ (reference sequence). The CDR3 contains 13 residues. V gave up 6 bases and J gave up 11 bases, with 14 bases separating them. The CDR3 sequence: CASRRQEGTPLHF. The CDR3 bases are TGTGCCAGCAGGAGACAGGAAGGCACACCCCTCCACTTT.

The CDR3 DNA reads TGTGCCAGCAGTCGGCTGATACAGGGGGATGAGCAGTTCTTC. It is translated as CASSRLIQGDEQFF. This chain connects TRBV2 to TRBJ2-1; 8 positions match TRBD1. The CDR3 totals 14 residues. The junction had 8 bases not matched to a gene; V was cut back by 5 bases and J by 8 bases. The V gene's germline CDR1 is SNHLY and CDR2 FYNNEI.

This chain uses TRBV29-1 with TRBJ1-2; D gene unclear. V was shortened by 6 bases and J by 0 bases, with 8 bases between the two germline ends. The CDR3 sequence is 12 residues long. Germline-derived CDR1 and CDR2 are SQVTM and ANQGSEA. CDR3 sequence: CSVTSTNYGYTF. CDR3 DNA sequence: TGCAGCGTAACCTCAACTAACTATGGCTACACCTTC.